A single count supports the clone carrying this T cell receptor beta chain. No antigen is known for it. The data were produced by immunoSEQ multiplex PCR, yet TCRdb's version contains in-frame clones alone and is incomplete. This sample has about 89,000 clones; roughly 92% occur once, and the top ten carry 0.3%. This sample was taken from a study of graft-versus-host responses after intestinal transplantation. Study-wide background: Transplant types were multivisceral, liver-intestinal, or isolated intestinal. Study findings and constraints: GvH clones detected in recipient marrow included some appearing first in ileum or blood. The study found high graft-versus-host to host-versus-graft clonal ratios in allografts of patients with graft-donor T cell macrochimerism.

Germline lookup yields CDR1 LNHDA and CDR2 SQIVND (reference sequence). Trimming at V came to 5 bases and at J to 3 bases, leaving 7 bases not matched to a gene. The CDR3 has 15 residues. Material: unstimulated CD4+ T cells sorted from spleen or lymph node cells, obtained before intestinal transplant. The TCR sequence derives from a human donor who received an intestinal transplant. This chain joins TRBV19 and TRBJ1-5; 7 nucleotides match TRBD1. The CDR3: CASSPWTGVNQPQHF. The CDR3 bases are TGTGCCAGTAGTCCCTGGACAGGAGTCAATCAGCCCCAGCATTTT. The full variable domain, its missing parts supplied by reference TRBV19 and TRBJ1-5, is DGGITQSPKYLFRKEGQNVTLSCEQNLNHDAMYWYRQDPGQGLRLIYYSQIVNDFQKGDIAEGYSVSREKKESFPLTVTSAQKNPTAFYLCASSPWTGVNQPQHFGDGTRLSIL.